Sequencing of this T cell receptor beta chain was carried out in a study of cytomegalovirus exposure and HLA in healthy donors. This cohort consisted of healthy bone marrow donors. With regard to this clone: The DNA is omitted, as the CDR3 cannot be located on it reliably, and the CDR3 follows TCRdb's listing.

Primers: 60 Vbeta forward and 13 Jbeta reverse. Libraries were prepared by immunoSEQ multiplex PCR; TCRdb keeps only in-frame clonotypes and omits some of them. There are fewer than 200,000 clones in the sample; 70% to 85% occur only once, and less than 2.5% lies in the top ten. This TCR was sampled from a human donor in good health. The sample was PBMCs.

The CDR3 here is CASSQNYVGPGGREVYGYTF. The rearrangement uses TRBV4-1 and TRBJ1-2. CDR1 is MGHRA, CDR2 YSYEKL, per germline. The CDR3 length equals 20 residues, ends included.